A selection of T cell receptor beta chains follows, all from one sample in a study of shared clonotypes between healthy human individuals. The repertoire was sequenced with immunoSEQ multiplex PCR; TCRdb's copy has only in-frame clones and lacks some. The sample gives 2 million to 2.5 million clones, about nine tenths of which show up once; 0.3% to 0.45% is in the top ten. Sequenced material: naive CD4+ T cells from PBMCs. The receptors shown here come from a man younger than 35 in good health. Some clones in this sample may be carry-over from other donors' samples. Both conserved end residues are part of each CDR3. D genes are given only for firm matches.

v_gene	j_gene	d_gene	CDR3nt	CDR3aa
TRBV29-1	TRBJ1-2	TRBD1	TGCAGCGCTTGGGGACAGGGCAGGCTAGGGGCCTATGGCTACACCTTC	CSAWGQGRLGAYGYTF
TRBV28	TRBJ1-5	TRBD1	TGTGCCAGCAGCAGGACAGGGGCTAGCAATCAGCCCCAGCATTTT	CASSRTGASNQPQHF
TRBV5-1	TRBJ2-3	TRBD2	TGCGCCAGCAGCTTGGCCCCTAGCGGGGGCACAGATACGCAGTATTTT	CASSLAPSGGTDTQYF
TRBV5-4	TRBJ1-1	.	TGTGCCAGCAGCTCGGAACAGAGGTTCATGAACACTGAAGCTTTCTTT	CASSSEQRFMNTEAFF
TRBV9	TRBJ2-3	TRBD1	TGTGCCAGCAACTTCGATGGGGACAGCCGCACAGATACGCAGTATTTT	CASNFDGDSRTDTQYF
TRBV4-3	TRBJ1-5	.	TGCGCCAGCAGCCAAGAGGGCAGTTACAATCAGCCCCAGCATTTT	CASSQEGSYNQPQHF
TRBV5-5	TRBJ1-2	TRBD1	TGTGCCAGCAGCTTGGCAGGGGGAAGCGGCTACACCTTC	CASSLAGGSGYTF
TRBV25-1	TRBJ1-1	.	TGTGCCAGCAGGGGACCGGGACACTGGAACACTGAAGCTTTCTTT	CASRGPGHWNTEAFF
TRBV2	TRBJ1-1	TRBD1	TGTGCCAGCAGATTTGACAGGGGATCTGAAGCTTTCTTT	CASRFDRGSEAFF
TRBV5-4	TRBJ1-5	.	TGTGCCAGCAGCGCCGGGACGGAAGTGAATCAGCCCCAGCATTTT	CASSAGTEVNQPQHF
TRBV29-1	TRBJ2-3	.	TGCAGCGTTGAAGACAGCAGCACAGATACGCAGTATTTT	CSVEDSSTDTQYF
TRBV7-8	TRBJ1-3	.	TGTGCCAGCAGCTTCACTTCGACAGCAAACACCATATATTTT	CASSFTSTANTIYF
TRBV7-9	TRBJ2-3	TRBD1	TGTGCCAGCAGCTTCCGGGACAGACTTAACACAGATACGCAGTATTTT	CASSFRDRLNTDTQYF
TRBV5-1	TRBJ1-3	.	TGCGCCAGCAGCTTGGGGTCTAGCTCTGGAAACACCATATATTTT	CASSLGSSSGNTIYF
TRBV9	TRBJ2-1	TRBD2	TGTGCCAGCAGCGTATCCCTAGCGGGACCCGGAGGGGATGAGCAGTTCTTC	CASSVSLAGPGGDEQFF
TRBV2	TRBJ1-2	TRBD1	TGTGCCAGCAGTGGACGGACAGGGGACTATGGCTACACCTTC	CASSGRTGDYGYTF
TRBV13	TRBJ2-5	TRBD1	TGTGCCAGCAGTCGGGACAGGGGCGAGACCCAGTACTTC	CASSRDRGETQYF
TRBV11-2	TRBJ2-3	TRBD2	TGTGCCAGCAGCTTGCTAGCGGGAGCTGTCACAGATACGCAGTATTTT	CASSLLAGAVTDTQYF
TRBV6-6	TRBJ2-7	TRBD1	TGTGCCAGCAGGAAAAACCGGGACAGGGCTTACGAGCAGTACTTC	CASRKNRDRAYEQYF